This paragraph reports one T cell receptor (beta chain). This sample stems from a study of shared clonotypes between healthy human individuals. V was pared by 3 bases and J by 4 bases, with 16 bases between. Germline CDR1 reads SGHRS; CDR2 reads YFSETQ. The CDR3 length is 16 residues. The protocol was immunoSEQ multiplex PCR, while the TCRdb copy is restricted to in-frame clones and leaves out a portion. The sample records about 510,000 clones, roughly 95% being singletons. Sequenced sample: naive CD4+ T cells sorted from blood. Stated subset: CD45RA+ positively selected. The sequence derives from a woman in her 30s in good health. The gene calls are TRBV5-1 and TRBJ1-4; tentatively, D is TRBD1 (6 bases). The CDR3 reads CASSWTVGSINEKLFF. In nucleotides, the CDR3 is TGCGCCAGCAGCTGGACAGTAGGTTCCATTAATGAAAAACTGTTTTTT.